The T cell receptor beta chain under discussion was sequenced for a study of cytomegalovirus exposure and HLA in healthy donors. Study-wide background: Falling in the Caucasian-associated ancestry cluster were 81% of 350 to 400 genotyped donors.

The CDR3 runs to 12 residues. The V and J ends lost 6 bases and 1 base, in that order; junction bases with no gene match: 0. Looked up from germline, CDR1 is SNHLY and CDR2 is FYNNEI. Researchers ran the PCR with 60 Vbeta and 13 Jbeta primers. In the authors' methods: As a later analysis found, there were 80 million to 90 million unique TCR beta chains, of which around 9.9 million were shared. Generated by immunoSEQ multiplex PCR, the TCRdb table keeps only in-frame clones and is missing some. That table supplies the V and J calls and clone size; D and trimming were determined from the DNA. The sample lists about 150,000 clones; 75% were seen once. Donors sampled were nominally healthy, though unrecorded immune exposures were likely.

The source of this sequence is a man aged 25-45 years in good health and CMV-seronegative. Sequenced sample: PBMCs. V is TRBV2 and J is TRBJ2-7, with TRBD1 matching over 7 bases. The CDR3 nucleotides read TGTGCCAGCAGGGACAGGTCCTACGAGCAGTACTTC. Translated, it gives CASRDRSYEQYF.